The present TCR beta chain was sequenced within a study of blood T cell repertoires in COVID-19. The wider study: Italy, Spain and the United States were the sources of the convalescent and acute COVID-19 samples. Sources were T cells, B-cell-depleted T cells, or PBMCs; the material itself was cDNA or gDNA.

Assignment of participants to cohorts was predicated upon participant-reported clinical history. This clone appeared a single time. Trimming pared 3 bases from V and 4 bases from J, leaving 10 bases between. CDR1 GTSNPN and CDR2 SVGIG come from the germline V gene (reference sequence). The CDR3 spans 13 residues. Authors' processing steps: Reference gene primer amplification yielded estimated nucleated cell counts. Assay used: immunoSEQ multiplex PCR; TCRdb lists only in-frame clones, some missing. V and J calls and clone size are copied from that table; D and trimming were computed from the DNA. In the table there are 200,000 to 300,000 clones, roughly 85% of which are singletons.

The V call is TRBV30, the J call TRBJ1-3; D remains unclear. This sequence originates from a woman between 50 and 59 years old with acute COVID-19. What was sequenced was PBMCs or T cells enriched from blood (not recorded which). In DNA, the CDR3 is TGTGCCTGGAGGGGCCCACCAGGAAACACCATATATTTT. It encodes CAWRGPPGNTIYF. The full variable domain, with the rest looked up from reference TRBV30 and TRBJ1-3, is SQTIHQWPATLVQPVGSPLSLECTVEGTSNPNLYWYRQAAGRGLQLLFYSVGIGQISSEVPQNLSASRPQDRQFILSSKKLLLSDSGFYLCAWRGPPGNTIYFGEGSWLTVV.